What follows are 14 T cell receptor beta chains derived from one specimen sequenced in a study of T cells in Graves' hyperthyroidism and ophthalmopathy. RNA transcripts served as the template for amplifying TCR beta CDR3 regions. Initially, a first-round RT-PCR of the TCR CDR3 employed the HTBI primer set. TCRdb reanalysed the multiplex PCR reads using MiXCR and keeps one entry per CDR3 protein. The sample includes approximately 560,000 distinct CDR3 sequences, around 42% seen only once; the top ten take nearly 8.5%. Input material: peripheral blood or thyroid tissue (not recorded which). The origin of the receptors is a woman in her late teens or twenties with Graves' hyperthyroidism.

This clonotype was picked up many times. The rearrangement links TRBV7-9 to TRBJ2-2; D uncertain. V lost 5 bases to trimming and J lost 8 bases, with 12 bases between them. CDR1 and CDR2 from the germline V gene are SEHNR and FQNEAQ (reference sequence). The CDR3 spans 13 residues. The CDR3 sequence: CASSPMMRGELFF. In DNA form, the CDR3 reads TGTGCCAGCAGCCCGATGATGCGAGGGGAGCTGTTTTTT.

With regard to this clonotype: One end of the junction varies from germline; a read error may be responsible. The DNA for the CDR3 is TGCGCCAGCAGCCAAGGTCAGGGTTTT. Its protein is CASSQGQGF. The J gene is TRBJ2-2, the V gene TRBV7-2; possibly TRBD1 for D (5 bases). Germline V gene lookup returns CDR1 SGHTA and CDR2 FQGNSA. The length of the CDR3 is 9 residues.

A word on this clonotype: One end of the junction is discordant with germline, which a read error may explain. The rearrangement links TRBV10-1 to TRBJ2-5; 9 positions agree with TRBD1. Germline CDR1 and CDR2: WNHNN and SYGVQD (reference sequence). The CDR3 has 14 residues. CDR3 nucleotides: TGCGCCAGCAGTGAACAGGGGGCATCGGAGACCCGGTACTTC. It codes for CASSEQGASETRYF.

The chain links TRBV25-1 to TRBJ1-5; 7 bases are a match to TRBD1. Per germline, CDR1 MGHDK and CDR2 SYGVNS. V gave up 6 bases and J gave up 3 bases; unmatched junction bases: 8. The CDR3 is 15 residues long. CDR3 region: CASSYQTGYNQPQHF. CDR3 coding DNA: TGTGCCAGCAGCTATCAGACAGGGTACAATCAGCCCCAGCATTTT.

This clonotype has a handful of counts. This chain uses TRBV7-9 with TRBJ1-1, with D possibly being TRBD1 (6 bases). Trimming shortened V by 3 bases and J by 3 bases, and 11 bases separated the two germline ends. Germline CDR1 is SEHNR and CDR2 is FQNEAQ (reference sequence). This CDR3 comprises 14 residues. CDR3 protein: CASSFTGLDTEAFF. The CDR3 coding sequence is TGTGCCAGCAGCTTCACAGGGTTGGACACTGAAGCTTTCTTT.

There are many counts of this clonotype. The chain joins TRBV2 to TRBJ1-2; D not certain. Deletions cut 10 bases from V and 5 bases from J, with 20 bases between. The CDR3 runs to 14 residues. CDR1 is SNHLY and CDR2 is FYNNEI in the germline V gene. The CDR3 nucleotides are TGTGCCACTACTCTGGGAACCACCGGATATGGCTACACCTTC. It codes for CATTLGTTGYGYTF.

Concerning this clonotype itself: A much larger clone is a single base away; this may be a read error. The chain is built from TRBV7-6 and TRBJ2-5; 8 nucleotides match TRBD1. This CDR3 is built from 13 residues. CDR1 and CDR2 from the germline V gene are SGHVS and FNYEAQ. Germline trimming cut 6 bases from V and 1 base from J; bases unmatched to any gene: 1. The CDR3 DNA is TGTGCCAGCAGAACAGGGGGCCAAGAGACCCAGTACTTC. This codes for CASRTGGQETQYF.

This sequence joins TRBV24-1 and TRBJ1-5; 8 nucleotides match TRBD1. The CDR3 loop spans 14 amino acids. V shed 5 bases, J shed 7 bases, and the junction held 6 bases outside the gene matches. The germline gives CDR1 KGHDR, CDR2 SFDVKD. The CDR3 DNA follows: TGTGCCACCAGTGGGGGGGACAGGCAACAGCCCCAGCATTTT. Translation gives CATSGGDRQQPQHF.

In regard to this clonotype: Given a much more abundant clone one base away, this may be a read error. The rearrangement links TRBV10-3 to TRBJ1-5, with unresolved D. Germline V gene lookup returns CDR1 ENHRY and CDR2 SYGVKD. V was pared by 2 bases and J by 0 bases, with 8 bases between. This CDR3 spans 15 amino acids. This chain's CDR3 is CAISETEFSNQPQHF. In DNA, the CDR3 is TGTGCCATCAGTGAGACTGAGTTTAGCAATCAGCCCCAGCATTTT.

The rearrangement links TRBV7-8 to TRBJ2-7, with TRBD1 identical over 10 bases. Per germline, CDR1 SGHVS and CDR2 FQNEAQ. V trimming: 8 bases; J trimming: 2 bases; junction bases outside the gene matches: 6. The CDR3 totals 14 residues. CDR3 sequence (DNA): TGTGCCAGCGGAACCGGGACAGGGGCCTACGAGCAGTACTTC. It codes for CASGTGTGAYEQYF.

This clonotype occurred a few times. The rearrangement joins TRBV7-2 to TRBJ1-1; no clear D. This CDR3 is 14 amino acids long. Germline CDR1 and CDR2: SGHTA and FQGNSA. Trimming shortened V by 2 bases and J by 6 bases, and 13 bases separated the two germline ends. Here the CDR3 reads CASSLNTDAPEAFF. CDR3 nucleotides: TGTGCCAGCAGCTTAAACACAGATGCGCCTGAAGCTTTCTTT.

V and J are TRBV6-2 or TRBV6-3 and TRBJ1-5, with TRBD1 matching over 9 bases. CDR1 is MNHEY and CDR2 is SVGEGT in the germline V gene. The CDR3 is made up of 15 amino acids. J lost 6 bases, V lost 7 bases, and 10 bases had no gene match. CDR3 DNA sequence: TGTGCCAGCACCAACTCAGGGACAGGGATTCAGCCCCAGCATTTT. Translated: CASTNSGTGIQPQHF.

The CDR3 nucleotides read TGTGCCAGCAGCGTCTCCGGGAGGTATAGCAATCAGCCCCAGCATTTT. It is translated as CASSVSGRYSNQPQHF. The rearrangement uses TRBV7-2 and TRBJ1-5, with D hard to call. CDR1 and CDR2 from the germline V gene are SGHTA and FQGNSA. The CDR3 consists of 16 residues. V lost 5 bases and J 0 bases, leaving 14 bases between the germline ends.

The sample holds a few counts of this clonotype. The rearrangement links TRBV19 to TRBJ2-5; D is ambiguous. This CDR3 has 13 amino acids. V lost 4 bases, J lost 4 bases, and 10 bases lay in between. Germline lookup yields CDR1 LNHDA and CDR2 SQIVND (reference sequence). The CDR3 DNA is TGTGCCAGTAGTAAGGAAGCAGGAGAGACCCAGTACTTC. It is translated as CASSKEAGETQYF.